A single sample gave rise to the 11 T cell receptor beta chains below, sequenced in a study of T-cell reconstitution after alpha-beta-depleted transplantation in children. As it was prepared, the TCRbeta library received unique molecular identifiers. TCRdb reprocessed the PCR reads via MiXCR and lists one record per CDR3 protein. The sample shows approximately 980,000 distinct CDR3 sequences, about 31% of them seen only once. Sample: PBMCs, mostly from graft donor cells, taken 360 days after TCRalphabeta/CD19-depleted stem cell transplant. The receptors derive from a boy under three years old who had a stem cell transplant for SCID, so the T cells may come from the graft donor.

The chain joins TRBV7-3 to TRBJ2-1, with 12 bases aligning to TRBD2. After removal of 5 bases from V and 5 bases from J, the junction contained 7 bases not matched to a gene. The CDR3 spans 16 residues. Germline V CDR1 and CDR2: SGHTA, FQGTGA. The CDR3 DNA reads as TGTGCCAGCAGCCCCAATCTAGCGGGGGGGCACAATGAGCAGTTCTTC. It translates to CASSPNLAGGHNEQFF. Combining the CDR3 with reference TRBV7-3 and TRBJ2-1 gives the whole variable domain GAGVSQTPSNKVTEKGKYVELRCDPISGHTALYWYRQSLGQGPEFLIYFQGTGAADDSGLPNDRFFAVRPEGSVSTLKIQRTERGDSAVYLCASSPNLAGGHNEQFFGPGTRLTVL.

The table lists this clonotype with many counts. V is TRBV5-1 and J is TRBJ2-3; TRBD1 agrees at 7 bases. The CDR3 is 15 amino acids. The V gene's germline CDR1 is SGHRS and CDR2 YFSETQ. With V trimmed by 7 bases and J by 2 bases, 10 bases remained unmatched. The CDR3 nucleotides read TGCGCCAGCGGGCCCTGGGACAGCGACACAGATACGCAGTATTTT. Its translation: CASGPWDSDTDTQYF.

Written as DNA, the CDR3 is TGTGCCATCAGTGAGAGGGTGAGGACAGGGGCCTACGAGCAGTACTTC. This translates into CAISERVRTGAYEQYF. This sequence joins TRBV10-3 and TRBJ2-7; 9 nucleotides line up with TRBD1. Germline assignment: CDR1 ENHRY and CDR2 SYGVKD. Unmatched junction bases numbered 7, after V lost 2 bases and J lost 2 bases. This CDR3 region has 16 residues.

This chain joins TRBV4-1 and TRBJ2-7; TRBD1 matches 7 bases. V was clipped by 1 base and J by 2 bases; unmatched bases: 5. The CDR3 runs 15 residues. Germline CDR1 and CDR2: MGHRA and YSYEKL. The CDR3 protein is CASSQAPGQTYEQYF. Here the CDR3 DNA reads TGCGCCAGCAGCCAAGCGCCGGGACAGACCTACGAGCAGTACTTC.

The J gene is TRBJ2-3, the V gene TRBV28; 10 nucleotides align to TRBD1. The junction had 7 bases not matched to a gene; V was cut back by 5 bases and J by 5 bases. This CDR3 region has 15 residues. Germline V gene lookup returns CDR1 MDHEN and CDR2 SYDVKM. CDR3 amino acids: CASSLRTGGIDTQYF. The CDR3 DNA sequence: TGTGCCAGCAGTCTACGGACAGGGGGGATAGATACGCAGTATTTT.

V is TRBV2 and J is TRBJ2-1; tentatively, D is TRBD1 or TRBD2 (5 bases each). Germline V gene sequence: CDR1 SNHLY, CDR2 FYNNEI. The CDR3 runs 12 residues. Trimming cost V 10 bases and J 3 bases, with 10 bases left between them. The CDR3 is CANGDHYNEQFF. The CDR3 nucleotides are TGTGCCAACGGGGACCACTACAATGAGCAGTTCTTC. Using reference TRBV2 and TRBJ2-1 for the parts outside the CDR3, the full variable domain is EPEVTQTPSHQVTQMGQEVILRCVPISNHLYFYWYRQILGQKVEFLVSFYNNEISEKSEIFDDQFSVERPDGSNFTLKIRSTKLEDSAMYFCANGDHYNEQFFGPGTRLTVL.

V and J are TRBV5-1 and TRBJ2-1; TRBD1 or TRBD2 may be the D gene (5 bases each). The CDR3 sequence is 15 residues long. Trimming pared 4 bases from V and 8 bases from J, leaving 19 bases between. From germline, CDR1 is SGHRS and CDR2 YFSETQ. The CDR3 DNA reads TGCGCCAGCAGCATCCGGGACCCCCCATGGGATGAGCAGTTCTTC. Translating it yields CASSIRDPPWDEQFF.

The chain uses TRBV5-1 and TRBJ2-1; maybe TRBD2 (7 bases). The V gene's germline CDR1 is SGHRS and CDR2 YFSETQ. This CDR3 region has 17 residues. Trimming removed 3 bases at V and 4 bases at J, with 20 bases between. CDR3: CASSSGLLRGGYNEQFF. The CDR3 DNA is TGCGCCAGCAGCTCCGGCCTGTTGAGGGGGGGTTACAATGAGCAGTTCTTC.

This clonotype was recorded a few times. This chain uses TRBV29-1 with TRBJ2-2; 7 bases map to TRBD1. The CDR3 sequence is 12 residues long. Trimming at V came to 8 bases and at J to 6 bases, leaving 6 bases not matched to a gene. The germline V gene encodes CDR1 SQVTM and CDR2 ANQGSEA. Written as DNA, the CDR3 is TGCAGCTCTCGACAGGGATCCGGGGAGCTGTTTTTT. This sequence encodes CSSRQGSGELFF.

This clonotype was observed a few times. V usage is TRBV12-3 or TRBV12-4 and J usage is TRBJ2-3; tentative D call: TRBD1 (6 bases). The CDR3 consists of 13 residues. Trimming took off 6 bases at V and 11 bases at J, with 18 bases between the two ends. The CDR3, as DNA: TGTGCCAGCAGGACGCTCAACAGGGACAAGCAGTATTTT. Its protein product is CASRTLNRDKQYF.

The CDR3 DNA follows: TGCGCCAGCAGCCTCGGGACAGGCAGCGGGCGATACGAGCAGTACTTC. This codes for CASSLGTGSGRYEQYF. The chain links TRBV5-1 to TRBJ2-7; 8 bases are a match to TRBD1. CDR3 length equals 16 residues. Germline values: CDR1 SGHRS, CDR2 YFSETQ. V shed 4 bases, J shed 4 bases, and the junction held 13 bases outside the gene matches.